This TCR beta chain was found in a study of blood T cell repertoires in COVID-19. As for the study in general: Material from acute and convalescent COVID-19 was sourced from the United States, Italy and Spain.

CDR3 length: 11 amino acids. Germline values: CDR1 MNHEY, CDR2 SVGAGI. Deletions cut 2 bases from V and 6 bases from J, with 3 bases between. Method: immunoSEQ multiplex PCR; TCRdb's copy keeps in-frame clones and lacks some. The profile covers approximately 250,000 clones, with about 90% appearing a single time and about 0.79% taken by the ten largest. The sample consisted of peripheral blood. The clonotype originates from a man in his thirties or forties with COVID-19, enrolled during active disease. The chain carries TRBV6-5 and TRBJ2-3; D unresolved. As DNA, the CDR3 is TGTGCCAGCAGTTACGAGGATACGCAGTATTTT. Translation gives CASSYEDTQYF.